These 15 T cell receptor beta chains were all obtained from the same sample, sequenced in a study of blood T cell repertoires in COVID-19. TCRdb keeps only in-frame clones here, not all; method: immunoSEQ multiplex PCR. The data hold around 79,000 clones, with around 89% observed a single time. The sequenced material came from peripheral blood. These receptor sequences come from a man in his 70s with active or convalescent COVID-19.

CDR3: CASSPGFTNEKLFF. DNA for the CDR3: TGTGCCAGCAGCCCGGGTTTCACTAATGAAAAACTGTTTTTT. The chain couples TRBV3-1 (or the pseudogene TRBV3-2) to TRBJ1-4; no definite D call. V was clipped by 4 bases and J by 2 bases, with 8 bases between them. Germline lookup yields CDR1 LGHDT and CDR2 YNNKEL (reference sequence). The CDR3 spans 14 residues.

This sequence joins TRBV27 and TRBJ1-4, with D tentatively TRBD1 (6 bases). The germline V gene has CDR1 MNHEY and CDR2 SMNVEV (reference sequence). The ends were cut back, 2 bases at V and 2 bases at J, with 9 bases in the middle. This CDR3 comprises 15 residues. CDR3 loop: CASSLQQGTNEKLFF. Written as DNA, the CDR3 is TGTGCCAGCAGTTTACAGCAGGGGACTAATGAAAAACTGTTTTTT. Full variable domain (missing parts from reference TRBV27 and TRBJ1-4): EAQVTQNPRYLITVTGKKLTVTCSQNMNHEYMSWYRQDPGLGLRQIYYSMNVEVTDKGDVPEGYKVSRKEKRNFPLILESPSPNQTSLYFCASSLQQGTNEKLFFGSGTQLSVL.

V usage is TRBV5-1 and J usage is TRBJ1-2; weak D call: TRBD1 (6 bases). The CDR3 is 14 residues long. Germline lookup yields CDR1 SGHRS and CDR2 YFSETQ. V lost 0 bases to trimming and J lost 6 bases, with 12 bases between them. The CDR3 loop reads CASSLDRAGDGYTF. In DNA form, the CDR3 reads TGCGCCAGCAGCTTGGACAGGGCTGGGGATGGCTACACCTTC.

In this sample, this clone turned up a few times. The chain carries TRBV15 and TRBJ2-7; TRBD2 matches at 7 bases. V was pared by 2 bases and J by 4 bases, with 8 bases of the junction left unmatched. This CDR3 is built from 15 residues. The germline V gene has CDR1 LNHNV and CDR2 YYDKDF (reference sequence). CDR3 in amino acids: CATSRHSTSRYEQYF. The CDR3 DNA reads TGTGCCACCAGCAGACACTCGACTAGCAGATACGAGCAGTACTTC.

The V gene is TRBV13, the J gene TRBJ2-3, with D hard to call. The CDR3 has 16 amino acids. With 5 bases removed from V and 1 base from J, the gap between germline ends came to 16 bases. Germline CDR1 and CDR2: PRHDT and FYEKMQ (reference sequence). Written as DNA, the CDR3 is TGTGCCAGCAGCCACTGGTCACCTCTCGGCACAGATACGCAGTATTTT. It encodes CASSHWSPLGTDTQYF.

The CDR3 region has the DNA TGTGCCTGGGCGAACCAGGGAAATTCACCCCTCCACTTT. It is translated as CAWANQGNSPLHF. The genes are TRBV30 and TRBJ1-6; maybe TRBD1 (5 bases). Per germline, CDR1 GTSNPN and CDR2 SVGIG (reference sequence). This CDR3 has 13 residues. Trimming left V 5 bases short and J 7 bases short, with 12 bases between.

The J gene is TRBJ2-7, the V gene TRBV9, with D possibly matching TRBD2 (7 bases). Per the germline V gene, CDR1 is SGDLS and CDR2 is YYNGEE. V lost 3 bases and J 3 bases, leaving 22 bases between the germline ends. CDR3 length: 17 amino acids. The CDR3 here is CASSALGAGAPGYEQYF. DNA for the CDR3: TGTGCCAGCAGCGCCCTGGGGGCGGGGGCCCCCGGCTACGAGCAGTACTTC.

This chain links TRBV29-1 with TRBJ2-1, with 14 bases lining up with TRBD2. CDR3 length: 16 residues. Germline V gives CDR1 SQVTM, CDR2 ANQGSEA. Trimming at V came to 7 bases and at J to 9 bases, leaving 14 bases not matched to a gene. The DNA for the CDR3 is TGCAGCGGAGGACTAGCGGGAGGCCTCGGGACCGGTGAGCAGTTCTTC. This gives the protein CSGGLAGGLGTGEQFF.

The chain joins TRBV28 to TRBJ2-4, with 9 bases identical to TRBD1. This CDR3 contains 13 residues. Germline assignment: CDR1 MDHEN and CDR2 SYDVKM. The J segment lost 8 bases and the V segment lost 6 bases, leaving 5 bases of the junction unmatched. Here the CDR3 reads CASSPGQGYIQYF. The CDR3 DNA sequence: TGTGCCAGCAGCCCGGGACAGGGATACATTCAGTACTTC.

The chain combines TRBV15 with TRBJ2-1, with D unresolved. CDR1 and CDR2 from the germline V gene are LNHNV and YYDKDF (reference sequence). CDR3 length equals 13 residues. V lost 0 bases and J 14 bases, leaving 14 bases between the germline ends. The CDR3 spells CATSRDIGSEEFF. Here the CDR3 DNA reads TGTGCCACCAGCAGAGATATCGGCAGCGAGGAGTTCTTC.

This chain uses TRBV5-6 with TRBJ2-3; D is unresolved. This CDR3 spans 14 amino acids. Germline V CDR1 and CDR2: SGHDT, YYEEEE. Trimming removed 0 bases from V and 0 bases from J, with 5 bases in between. CDR3: CASSLVGSTDTQYF. The CDR3 DNA follows: TGTGCCAGCAGCTTGGTCGGGAGCACAGATACGCAGTATTTT.

The chain is built from TRBV15 and TRBJ2-3; no clear D. Germline CDR1 reads LNHNV; CDR2 reads YYDKDF (reference sequence). This CDR3 contains 14 residues. With 0 bases removed from V and 0 bases from J, the gap between germline ends came to 4 bases. The CDR3 here is CATSRDPSTDTQYF. The CDR3 DNA is TGTGCCACCAGCAGAGATCCGAGCACAGATACGCAGTATTTT.

V usage is TRBV19 and J usage is TRBJ1-6, with 7 positions matching TRBD1. The J segment lost 11 bases and the V segment lost 5 bases, leaving 12 bases of the junction unmatched. In germline, CDR1 is LNHDA, CDR2 SQIVND (reference sequence). The CDR3 runs 15 residues. The CDR3 sequence is CASSSQGQAIAPLHF. The CDR3 DNA reads as TGTGCCAGTAGTTCACAAGGACAGGCCATTGCACCCCTCCACTTT.

CDR3 in DNA: TGTGCCAGCAGCCTACAGGGCTCGGGTAATGAAAAACTGTTTTTT. Protein: CASSLQGSGNEKLFF. The chain uses TRBV3-1 (or the pseudogene TRBV3-2) and TRBJ1-4, with TRBD1 as a possible D gene (6 bases). Trimming removed 4 bases at V and 4 bases at J, with 13 bases between. CDR1 is LGHDT, CDR2 YNNKEL, per germline (reference sequence). The CDR3 sequence is 15 residues long.

The CDR3 sequence: CASSDGGHQPQHF. CDR3 DNA sequence: TGTGCCTCCAGTGACGGTGGGCATCAGCCCCAGCATTTT. The V gene is TRBV30, the J gene TRBJ1-5, with D unclear. This CDR3 is built from 13 residues. V lost 7 bases and J 5 bases, leaving 15 bases between the germline ends. CDR1 and CDR2 from the germline V gene are GTSNPN and SVGIG (reference sequence).